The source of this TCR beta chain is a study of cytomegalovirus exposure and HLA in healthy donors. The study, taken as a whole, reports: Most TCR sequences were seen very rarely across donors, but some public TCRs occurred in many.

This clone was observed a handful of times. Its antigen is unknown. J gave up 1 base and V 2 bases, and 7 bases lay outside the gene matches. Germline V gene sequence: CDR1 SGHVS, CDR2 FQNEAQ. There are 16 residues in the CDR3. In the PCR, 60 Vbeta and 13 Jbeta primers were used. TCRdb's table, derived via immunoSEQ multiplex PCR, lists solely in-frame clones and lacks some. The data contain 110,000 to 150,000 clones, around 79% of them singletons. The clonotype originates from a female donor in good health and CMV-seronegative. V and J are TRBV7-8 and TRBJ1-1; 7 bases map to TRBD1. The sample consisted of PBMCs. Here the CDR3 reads CASSLSDRARNTEAFF. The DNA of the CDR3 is TGTGCCAGCAGCTTATCCGACAGGGCCCGGAACACTGAAGCTTTCTTT. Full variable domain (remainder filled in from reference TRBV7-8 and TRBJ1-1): GAGVSQSPRYKVAKRGQDVALRCDPISGHVSLFWYQQALGQGPEFLTYFQNEAQLDKSGLPSDRFFAERPEGSVSTLKIQRTQQEDSAVYLCASSLSDRARNTEAFFGQGTRLTVV.